This T cell receptor (beta chain) stems from a study of cytomegalovirus exposure and HLA in healthy donors. Comments on this clone: Antigen unknown.

The CDR3 covers 16 residues. Germline loops: CDR1 GTSNPN, CDR2 SVGIG (reference sequence). V trimming: 4 bases; J trimming: 9 bases; junction bases outside the gene matches: 17. Findings and caveats of the study: High specificity and sensitivity for cytomegalovirus status were reported for the classifier. For most TCR sequences rarity was the rule, although some public TCRs occurred in many donors.

Data came from immunoSEQ multiplex PCR; TCRdb stores just in-frame clones and leaves some out. The sample has around 220,000 clones; 65% to 85% are singletons. Sequencing was carried out using PBMCs. The receptor comes from a woman between 25 and 40 years old in good health and CMV-seropositive. The chain combines TRBV30 with TRBJ2-1; 8 nucleotides line up with TRBD2. The CDR3, as DNA: TGTGCCTGGAAGTCACAACCTAGCGGGTCCTCCACTGAGCAGTTCTTC. Translation: CAWKSQPSGSSTEQFF.